The entry that follows covers one T cell receptor beta chain sequence. Sequencing templates came from extracted RNA that was reverse transcribed into cDNA. Data came from immunoSEQ multiplex PCR; TCRdb stores just in-frame clones and leaves some out. Among roughly 200,000 clones listed, roughly two fifths were seen once. This sample was taken from a study of CD8+ T cells in alopecia areata. Treatment of the sample: oral pan-JAK inhibitor, 5-10 mg twice daily. The sample consisted of CD4+ T cells sorted from blood, taken between weeks 30 and 35, from a patient treated with tofacitinib. The TCR was taken from a human donor with alopecia areata.

The chain's CDR3 is CASSLGATGDYGYTF. The CDR3 DNA reads TGCGCCAGCAGCTTGGGAGCAACGGGGGACTATGGCTACACCTTC. The V call is TRBV5-1, the J call TRBJ1-2; weak D call: TRBD1 (5 bases). The V end was cut by 0 bases, the J end by 3 bases, with 12 bases between. Germline-derived CDR1 and CDR2 are SGHRS and YFSETQ. There are 15 residues in the CDR3.